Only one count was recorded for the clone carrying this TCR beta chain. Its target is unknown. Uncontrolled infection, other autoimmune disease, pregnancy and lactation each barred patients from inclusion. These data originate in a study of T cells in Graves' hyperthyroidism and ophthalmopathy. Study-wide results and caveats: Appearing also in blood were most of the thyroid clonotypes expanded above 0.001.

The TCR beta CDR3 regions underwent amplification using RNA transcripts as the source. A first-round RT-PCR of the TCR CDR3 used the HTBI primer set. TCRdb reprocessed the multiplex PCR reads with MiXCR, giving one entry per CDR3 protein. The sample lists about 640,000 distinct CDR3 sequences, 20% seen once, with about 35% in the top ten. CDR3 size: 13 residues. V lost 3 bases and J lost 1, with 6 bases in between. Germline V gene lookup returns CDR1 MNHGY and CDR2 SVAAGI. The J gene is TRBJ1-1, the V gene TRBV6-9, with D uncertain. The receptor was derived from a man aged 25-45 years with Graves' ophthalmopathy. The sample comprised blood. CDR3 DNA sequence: TGTGCCAGCAGTTACGAGTGGAACACTGAAGCTTTCTTT. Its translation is CASSYEWNTEAFF.